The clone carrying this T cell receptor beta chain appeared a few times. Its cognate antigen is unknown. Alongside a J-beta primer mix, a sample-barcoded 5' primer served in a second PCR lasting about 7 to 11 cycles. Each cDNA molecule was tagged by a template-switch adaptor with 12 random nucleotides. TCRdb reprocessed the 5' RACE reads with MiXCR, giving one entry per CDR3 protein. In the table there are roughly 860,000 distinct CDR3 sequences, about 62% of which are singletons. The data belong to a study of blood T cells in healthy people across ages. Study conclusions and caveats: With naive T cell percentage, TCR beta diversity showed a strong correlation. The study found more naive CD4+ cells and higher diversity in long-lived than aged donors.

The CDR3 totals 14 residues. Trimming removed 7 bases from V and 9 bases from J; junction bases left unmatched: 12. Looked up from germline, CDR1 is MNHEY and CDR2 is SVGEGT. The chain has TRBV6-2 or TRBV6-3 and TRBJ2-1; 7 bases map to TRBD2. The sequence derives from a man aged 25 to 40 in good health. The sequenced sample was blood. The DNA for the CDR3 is TGTGCCAGCATTCCCGGGGGGTTCCCACTTGAGCAGTTCTTC. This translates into CASIPGGFPLEQFF.